Listed below are T cell receptor beta chains from one sample, sequenced in a study of T cells in Graves' hyperthyroidism and ophthalmopathy. TCRdb reanalysed the multiplex PCR reads using MiXCR and keeps one entry per CDR3 protein. The sample includes some 460,000 distinct CDR3 sequences, about a sixth seen only once; the top ten take around 14%. The sample consisted of blood. Receptors were obtained from a young woman with Graves' hyperthyroidism. Each CDR3 is given with its conserved first and last residue. D genes are given only for firm matches. Rows may omit the clone size; those that give it use once, few, many or a size class.

D	V	J	size	DNA	CDR3
TRBD2	TRBV7-9	TRBJ2-1	few	TGTGCCAGCAGCACCGGGACTAGCGGGAGTACTGGAAATGAGCAGTTCTTC	CASSTGTSGSTGNEQFF
.	TRBV20-1	TRBJ2-5	many	TGCAGTGCTAGAGATCCTTCCACTAGCAGTGAGACCCAGTACTTC	CSARDPSTSSETQYF
TRBD1	TRBV20-1	TRBJ2-1	few	TGCAGTGCCAGTGACAGGGGGCGTTATTTCAATGAGCAGTTCTTC	CSASDRGRYFNEQFF
TRBD2	TRBV19	TRBJ2-7	.	TGTGCCAGTAGTAGCGGGAGCGTCTACGAGCAGTACTTC	CASSSGSVYEQYF
.	TRBV27	TRBJ2-7	.	TGTGCCAGTAGTGCTTCAAGGGGATTCTACGAGCAGTACTTC	CASSASRGFYEQYF
TRBD1	TRBV7-2	TRBJ1-6	.	TGTGCCAGCAGCTTAGTGGACAGGGCCCTAAGTAATTCACCCCTCCACTTT	CASSLVDRALSNSPLHF
TRBD1	TRBV6-2/TRBV6-3	TRBJ1-6	.	TGTGCCAGCAGTTACCCGGGACAGCCCTCCGGGAATTCACCCCTCCACTTT	CASSYPGQPSGNSPLHF
.	TRBV24-1	TRBJ1-2	many	TGTGCCGTCGAGGACGGGAGGAACTATGGCTACACCTTC	CAVEDGRNYGYTF
TRBD2	TRBV6-4	TRBJ2-3	few	TGTGCCAGCAGCGGGACTAGCGGGGGCGGCACAGATACGCAGTATTTT	CASSGTSGGGTDTQYF
.	TRBV3-1	TRBJ1-2	many	TGTGCCAGCAGCCAGACTGACTATGGCTACACCTTC	CASSQTDYGYTF
.	TRBV27	TRBJ2-3	many	TGTGCCAGCAGTTTTCGGCCGTTCTCCACAGATACGCAGTATTTT	CASSFRPFSTDTQYF
.	TRBV28	TRBJ2-3	many	TGTGCCAGCAGTACACCTTCATGGGCGCAGTATTTT	CASSTPSWAQYF
.	TRBV6-5	TRBJ1-6	many	TGTGCCAGCAGTTACTCGAGGCCAAATAATTCACCCCTCCACTTT	CASSYSRPNNSPLHF
TRBD2	TRBV5-6	TRBJ2-3	.	TGTGCCAGCAGCGCCTCTAGCGGGAGGGGCGGCACAGATACGCAGTATTTT	CASSASSGRGGTDTQYF
TRBD2	TRBV2	TRBJ2-5	.	TGTGCCAGCATAGGCGCTAGCGGGGGGGCCTTCCCGTACTTC	CASIGASGGAFPYF
.	TRBV6-1	TRBJ2-5	many	TGTGCCAGCAGCCCAAGGTCAGGGCAATCGGAGACCCAGTACTTC	CASSPRSGQSETQYF
.	TRBV28	TRBJ2-4	many	TGTGCCAGCAGTTCACCGGGACTCGGGACCAAAAACATTCAGTACTTC	CASSSPGLGTKNIQYF
TRBD2	TRBV4-1	TRBJ2-1	.	TGCGCCAGCAGGGGGGTACAGCGGGACTACAATGAGCAGTTCTTC	CASRGVQRDYNEQFF
.	TRBV7-8	TRBJ2-5	many	TGTGCCAGCAGCTTAGGCACAATGGGAGAGACCCAGTACTTC	CASSLGTMGETQYF
TRBD2	TRBV11-2	TRBJ2-7	many	TGTGCCAGCAGCTTAGCAGGGGGACTAGCGGGAGCCTCCTACGAGCAGTACTTC	CASSLAGGLAGASYEQYF
TRBD1	TRBV2	TRBJ2-1	.	TGTGCCAGCAGTGAGGCGGGGACAGGGGGATTTGTTGAGCAGTTCTTC	CASSEAGTGGFVEQFF
TRBD2	TRBV2	TRBJ2-5	many	TGTGCCAGCAGTGAAGCCGGGAGGGAGACCCAGTACTTC	CASSEAGRETQYF
.	TRBV24-1	TRBJ2-1	many	TGTGCCACCAGTGACAAAGGGGGTGGGCTAGCCATTGAGCAGTTCTTC	CATSDKGGGLAIEQFF
.	TRBV19	TRBJ1-2	many	TGTGCCAGTACTCCGGGACACTTCTACCGGGGTACTAACTATGGCTACACCTTC	CASTPGHFYRGTNYGYTF
TRBD2	TRBV27	TRBJ2-7	many	TGTGCCAGCAGACGGGAGAGACTAGCATCTGGGGAGCAGTACTTC	CASRRERLASGEQYF